These 4 T cell receptor beta chains share one sample of origin, sequenced in a study of tissue T cells after allogeneic stem cell transplantation. The table came from immunoSEQ multiplex PCR; TCRdb's copy has only in-frame clones and leaves some out. The table includes some 7,000 clones, under 75% detected once. Material: duodenum tissue, obtained at autopsy. These receptors were taken from a female donor of 60 years or more with lung cancer.

This clone was seen a handful of times. The CDR3 spells CASSVGGTAKAYGYTF. CDR3 coding DNA: TGTGCCAGCAGCGTAGGGGGGACGGCGAAAGCCTATGGCTACACCTTC. The V and J genes are TRBV9 and TRBJ1-2; tentatively, D is TRBD1 (5 bases). V shed 0 bases and J shed 4 bases, with 16 bases lying between them. The CDR3 runs 16 residues. CDR1 is SGDLS and CDR2 is YYNGEE in the germline V gene.

The gene calls are TRBV19 and TRBJ2-1; 8 positions agree with TRBD2. Germline assignment: CDR1 LNHDA and CDR2 SQIVND (reference sequence). J lost 2 bases, V lost 11 bases, and 8 bases had no gene match. This CDR3 region has 14 residues. CDR3 loop: CALRRGGAYNEQFF. The CDR3, as DNA: TGTGCCCTAAGACGGGGGGGTGCCTACAATGAGCAGTTCTTC.

The chain carries TRBV6-2 or TRBV6-3 and TRBJ2-2; D is unclear. The V and J ends lost 6 bases and 0 bases respectively, with 11 bases between them. CDR3 length: 15 residues. Germline-derived CDR1 and CDR2 are MNHEY and SVGEGT. The DNA for the CDR3 is TGTGCCAGCAGCTCCCATTATCCGAACACCGGGGAGCTGTTTTTT. Translating it yields CASSSHYPNTGELFF.

This clone was picked up a small number of times. The chain recombines TRBV5-1 with TRBJ2-1; TRBD2 matches at 13 bases. Trimming at V came to 7 bases and at J to 8 bases, leaving 6 bases not matched to a gene. The CDR3 is made up of 14 amino acids. From germline, CDR1 is SGHRS and CDR2 YFSETQ. The DNA for the CDR3 is TGCGCCAGCGCTGGGACTAGCGGGAAAGATGAGCAGTTCTTC. It yields the protein CASAGTSGKDEQFF. Full variable domain (outside the CDR3, taken from reference TRBV5-1 and TRBJ2-1): KAGVTQTPRYLIKTRGQQVTLSCSPISGHRSVSWYQQTPGQGLQFLFEYFSETQRNKGNFPGRFSGRQFSNSRSEMNVSTLELGDSALYLCASAGTSGKDEQFFGPGTRLTVL.